The text below deals with one T cell receptor beta chain. This clone was observed a handful of times. Its antigen is still unknown. No qualities accompany the bases; no much larger clone lies one base away. According to the study, the label for this sample's time point signals: cycle 4 day 1 (C4D1), after more than 5 weeks of nivolumab. Every trial patient had relapsed following autologous stem cell transplantation, and prior brentuximab vedotin exposure was what differed among cohorts A, B and C. The trial cohort included fewer than 60 patients with relapsed/refractory classical Hodgkin lymphoma, and each patient had a best overall response of complete response, partial response or progressive disease. Trial patients were treated with single-agent nivolumab in the multi-cohort phase II CheckMate 205 trial. An independent review committee assessed best overall response by applying the 2007 International Working Group response criteria. Trial PBMCs were obtained immediately prior to nivolumab initiation (C1D1) and on therapy at cycle 2 day 1 and cycle 4 day 1. After peripheral blood was drawn into 8 mL Vacutainer Cell Preparation Tubes, PBMCs were isolated by centrifugation and then cryopreserved.

This entry belongs to a study of PD-1 blockade in classical Hodgkin lymphoma (dated by TCRdb to the early 2020s). General notes on the study: Nivolumab dosing was 3 mg/kg intravenously every 2 weeks, continuing until either disease progression or unacceptable toxicity. The study used CyTOF and TCR beta sequencing to define a peripheral blood immune signature of response to PD-1 blockade in classical Hodgkin lymphoma. Study-wide conclusions, independent of this receptor: Baseline TCR diversity was reported to be lower in newly diagnosed patients than in healthy donors and to be lower still in relapsed/refractory patients. Trial patients achieving complete response had baseline diversity similar to newly diagnosed patients, whereas partial responders and progressors had significantly lower diversity. Lower diversity was observed in patients in whom nivolumab was started less than 1 year after ASCT, and these patients were excluded from later analyses so that confounding by immune reconstitution would be avoided. The study was limited to a single clinical trial cohort, and causes of repertoire differences, possibly disease activity or prior therapy, remained undefined. By C4D1, a significant rise was seen in CD4+ TCR diversity but not in CD8+ TCR diversity (p=0.0027 vs p=0.16), and the rise was most apparent among complete responders (p=0.02).

Reading from cysteine to phenylalanine, the CDR3 counts 13 amino acids. The CDR3 DNA has 39 bases and is translated from base 1. V and J are truncated by 3 bases and 2 bases respectively, leaving an intervening sequence of 8 bases. Looking up the germline V gene yields CDR1 MDHEN and CDR2 SYDVKM. Genomic DNA was extracted with the Qiagen DNeasy kit from unsorted PBMCs and from negatively selected CD4+ and CD8+ fractions. TCR beta CDR3 regions were subjected to amplification by immunoSEQ multiplex PCR with primers that anneal to V and J segments. A synthetic immune receptor repertoire was used to minimize amplification bias, and remaining bias was computationally removed after sequencing. The paper's processing steps were these. Custom Python scripts were used to quantify repertoire diversity as the Shannon entropy index. Unsorted, CD4+ and CD8+ repertoires were examined separately, except in combined analyses, for which CD4+ and CD8+ sequences were merged in silico. Clonal expansion was defined as at least a 2-fold frequency increase after treatment relative to C1D1, with a pseudocount of 0.5 for undetected baseline clones. Singleton clones were defined as clones with 0 or 1 copy at C1D1, and non-singleton clones were defined as clones with 2 or more copies. Clones expanded in unsorted samples were assigned a CD4+, CD8+ or unknown annotation through matching of protein sequences in sorted samples from the same patient. Wilcoxon tests on paired samples were used to test changes in diversity from C1D1 to C4D1. Imported from immuneACCESS, the table was reduced by TCRdb to in-frame sequences with V and J called. These copies leave out some clones; in studies compared against another copy, an unresolved V gene accounts for under half, and the cause of the remainder is not known. D and trimming come from the DNA, and the V and J calls and clone size come from that table. The table for this sample lists some 90,000 clones; roughly 78% of them were counted only once. Approximately 9% of the sample is held by the ten biggest clonotypes.

The V gene is TRBV28 and the J gene is TRBJ2-7, with the D call tentatively TRBD1 or TRBD2, each fitting 5 bases. The sequencing here drew on peripheral blood mononuclear cells (PBMCs), taken before the fourth cycle of nivolumab. The receptor was derived from a human donor with classical Hodgkin lymphoma. The CDR3 reads CASSFWGTYEQYF. Here is the DNA: TGTGCCAGCAGTTTTTGGGGGACCTACGAGCAGTACTTC.